This T cell receptor beta chain was retrieved from a study of T cell changes during pregnancy in multiple sclerosis. Produced via immunoSEQ multiplex PCR; TCRdb's table is partial and in-frame only. The sample records approximately 21,000 clones, roughly nine tenths being singletons. V gave up 4 bases and J gave up 2 bases, with 13 bases separating them. The CDR3 spans 14 residues. Germline-derived CDR1 and CDR2 are SGHRS and YFSETQ. The specimen comprised CD8+ T cells from peripheral blood mononuclear cells, sampled in the third trimester of pregnancy. The chain has TRBV5-1 and TRBJ2-7, with D perhaps matching TRBD2 (6 bases). The TCR was taken from a female donor in good health, enrolled as a control in a pregnancy study. The CDR3 region is CASSLVGTPYEQYF. CDR3 sequence (DNA): TGCGCCAGCAGCCTCGTTGGGACTCCCTACGAGCAGTACTTC.